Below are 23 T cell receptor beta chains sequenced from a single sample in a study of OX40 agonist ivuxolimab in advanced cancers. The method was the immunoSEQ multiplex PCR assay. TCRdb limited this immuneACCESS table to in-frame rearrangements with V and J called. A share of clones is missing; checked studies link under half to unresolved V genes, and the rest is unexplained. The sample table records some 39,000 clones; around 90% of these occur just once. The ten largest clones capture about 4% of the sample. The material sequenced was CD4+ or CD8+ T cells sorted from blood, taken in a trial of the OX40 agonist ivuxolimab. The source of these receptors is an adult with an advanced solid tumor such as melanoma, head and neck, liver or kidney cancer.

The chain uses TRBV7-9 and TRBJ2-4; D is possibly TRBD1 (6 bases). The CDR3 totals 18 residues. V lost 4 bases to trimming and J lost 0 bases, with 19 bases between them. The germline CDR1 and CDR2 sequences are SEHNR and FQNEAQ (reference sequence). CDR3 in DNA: TGTGCCAGCAGCTCCAACCTAGGGGGAAAATTAGCCAAAAACATTCAGTACTTC. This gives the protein CASSSNLGGKLAKNIQYF.

This CDR3 is CASISSLRTIYF. The CDR3 nucleotides read TGTGCCAGCATTTCCTCCTTAAGGACCATATATTTT. The chain employs TRBV6-5 and TRBJ1-3; D uncertain. CDR3 length: 12 residues. Trimming took 7 bases from V and 10 from J, leaving 14 bases between them. Germline V CDR1 and CDR2: MNHEY, SVGAGI.

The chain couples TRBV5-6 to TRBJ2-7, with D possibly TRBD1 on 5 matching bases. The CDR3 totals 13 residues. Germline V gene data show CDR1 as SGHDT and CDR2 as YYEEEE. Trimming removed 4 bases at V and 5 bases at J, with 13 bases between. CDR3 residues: CASSPAAGHEQYF. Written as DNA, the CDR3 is TGTGCCAGCAGCCCCGCGGCAGGGCACGAGCAGTACTTC.

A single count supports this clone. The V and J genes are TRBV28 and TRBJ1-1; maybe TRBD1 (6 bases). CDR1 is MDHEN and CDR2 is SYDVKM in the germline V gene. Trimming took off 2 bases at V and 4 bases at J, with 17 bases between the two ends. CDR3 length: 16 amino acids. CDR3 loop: CASSLTRQVVGTEAFF. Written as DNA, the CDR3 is TGTGCCAGCAGTTTAACGAGACAGGTCGTTGGCACTGAAGCTTTCTTT.

The CDR3 nucleotides are TGTGCTTTAGGGGGCGTGAGCAATCAGCCCCAGCATTTT. Translated: CALGGVSNQPQHF. This chain links TRBV19 with TRBJ1-5, with 7 bases aligning to TRBD1. Germline CDR1 reads LNHDA; CDR2 reads SQIVND (reference sequence). The CDR3 extends over 13 amino acids.

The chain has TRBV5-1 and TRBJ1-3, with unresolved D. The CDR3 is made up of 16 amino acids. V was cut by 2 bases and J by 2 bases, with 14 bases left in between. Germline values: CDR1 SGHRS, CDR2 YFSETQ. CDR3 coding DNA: TGCGCCAGCAGCTTCGATAACAGAGGAACTGGAAACACCATATATTTT. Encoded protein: CASSFDNRGTGNTIYF.

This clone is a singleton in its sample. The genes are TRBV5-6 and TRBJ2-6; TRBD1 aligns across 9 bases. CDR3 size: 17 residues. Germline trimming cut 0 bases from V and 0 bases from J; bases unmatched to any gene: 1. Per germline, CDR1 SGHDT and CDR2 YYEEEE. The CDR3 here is CASSLGTGDSGANVLTF. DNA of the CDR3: TGTGCCAGCAGCTTGGGGACAGGGGACTCTGGGGCCAACGTCCTGACTTTC.

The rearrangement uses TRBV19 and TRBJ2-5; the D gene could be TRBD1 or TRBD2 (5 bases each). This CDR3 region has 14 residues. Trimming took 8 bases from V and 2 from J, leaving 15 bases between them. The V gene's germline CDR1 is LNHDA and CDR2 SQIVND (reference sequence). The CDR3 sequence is CASRQRAKQETQYF. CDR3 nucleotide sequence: TGTGCCAGTCGACAGAGGGCTAAACAAGAGACCCAGTACTTC.

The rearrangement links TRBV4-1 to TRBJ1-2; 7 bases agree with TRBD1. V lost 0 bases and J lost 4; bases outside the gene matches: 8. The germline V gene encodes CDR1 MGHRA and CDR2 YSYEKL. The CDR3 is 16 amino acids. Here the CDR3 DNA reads TGCGCCAGCAGCCAAGATCAAGGGGGCCGTGGCTATGGCTACACCTTC. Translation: CASSQDQGGRGYGYTF.

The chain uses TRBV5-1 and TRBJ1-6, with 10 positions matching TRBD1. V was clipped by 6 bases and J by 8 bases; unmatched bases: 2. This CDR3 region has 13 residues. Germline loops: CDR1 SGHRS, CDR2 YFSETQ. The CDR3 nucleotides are TGCGCCAGCAAGACAGGGGGCGATTCACCCCTCCACTTT. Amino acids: CASKTGGDSPLHF.

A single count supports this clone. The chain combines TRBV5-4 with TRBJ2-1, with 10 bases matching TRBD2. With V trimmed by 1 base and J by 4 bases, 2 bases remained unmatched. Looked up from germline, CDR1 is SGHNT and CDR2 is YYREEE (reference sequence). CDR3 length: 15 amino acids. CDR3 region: CASSLSGRVYNEQFF. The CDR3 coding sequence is TGTGCCAGCAGCTTGAGCGGGAGGGTTTACAATGAGCAGTTCTTC.

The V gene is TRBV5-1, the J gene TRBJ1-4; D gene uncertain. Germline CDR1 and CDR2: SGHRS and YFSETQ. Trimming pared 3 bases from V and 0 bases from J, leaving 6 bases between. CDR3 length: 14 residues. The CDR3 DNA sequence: TGCGCCAGCAGCTCAAGTACAACTAATGAAAAACTGTTTTTT. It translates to CASSSSTTNEKLFF.

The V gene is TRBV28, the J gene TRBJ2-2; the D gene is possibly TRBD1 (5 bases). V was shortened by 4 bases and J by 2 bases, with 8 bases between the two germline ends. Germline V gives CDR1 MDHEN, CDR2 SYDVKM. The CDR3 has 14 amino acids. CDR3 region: CASSYQGNTGELFF. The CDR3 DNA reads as TGTGCCAGCAGTTACCAGGGTAACACCGGGGAGCTGTTTTTT.

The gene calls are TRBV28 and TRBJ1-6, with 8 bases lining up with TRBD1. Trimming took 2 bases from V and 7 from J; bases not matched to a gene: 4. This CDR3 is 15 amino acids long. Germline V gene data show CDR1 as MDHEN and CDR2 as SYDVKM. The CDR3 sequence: CASSLVDRDNSPLHF. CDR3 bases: TGTGCCAGCAGTTTAGTGGACAGGGACAATTCACCCCTCCACTTT.

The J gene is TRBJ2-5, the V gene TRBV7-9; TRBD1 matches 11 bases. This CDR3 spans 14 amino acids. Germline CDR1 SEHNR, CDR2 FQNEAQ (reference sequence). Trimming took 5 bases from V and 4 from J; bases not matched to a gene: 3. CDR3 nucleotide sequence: TGTGCCAGCAGCCGCGGGACAGGGGGAGAGACCCAGTACTTC. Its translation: CASSRGTGGETQYF.

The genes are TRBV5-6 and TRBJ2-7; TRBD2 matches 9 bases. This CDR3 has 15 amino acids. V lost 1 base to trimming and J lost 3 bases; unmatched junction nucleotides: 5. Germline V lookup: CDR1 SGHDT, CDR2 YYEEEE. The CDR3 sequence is CASSLYLAGNYEQYF. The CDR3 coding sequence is TGTGCCAGCAGCTTGTATCTAGCGGGGAACTACGAGCAGTACTTC.

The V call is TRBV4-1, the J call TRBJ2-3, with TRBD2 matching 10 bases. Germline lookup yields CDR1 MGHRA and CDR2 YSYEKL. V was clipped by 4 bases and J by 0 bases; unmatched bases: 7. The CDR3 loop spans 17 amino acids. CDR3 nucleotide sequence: TGCGCCAGCAGCCTAGCTAGCGGGGGTGCTAGCACAGATACGCAGTATTTT. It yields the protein CASSLASGGASTDTQYF.

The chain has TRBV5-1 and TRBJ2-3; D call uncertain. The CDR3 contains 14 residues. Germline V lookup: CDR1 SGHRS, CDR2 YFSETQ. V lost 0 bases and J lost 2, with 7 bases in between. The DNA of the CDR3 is TGCGCCAGCAGCTTGGATTCTGTCACAGATACGCAGTATTTT. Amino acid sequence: CASSLDSVTDTQYF.

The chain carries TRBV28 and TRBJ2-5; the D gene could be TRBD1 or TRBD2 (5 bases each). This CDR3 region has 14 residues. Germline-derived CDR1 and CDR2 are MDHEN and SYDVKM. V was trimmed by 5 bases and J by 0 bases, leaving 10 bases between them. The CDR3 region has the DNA TGTGCCAGCAGTCCGGGACCAGACCAAGAGACCCAGTACTTC. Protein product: CASSPGPDQETQYF. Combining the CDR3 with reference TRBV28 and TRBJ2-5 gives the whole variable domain DVKVTQSSRYLVKRTGEKVFLECVQDMDHENMFWYRQDPGLGLRLIYFSYDVKMKEKGDIPEGYSVSREKKERFSLILESASTNQTSMYLCASSPGPDQETQYFGPGTRLLVL.

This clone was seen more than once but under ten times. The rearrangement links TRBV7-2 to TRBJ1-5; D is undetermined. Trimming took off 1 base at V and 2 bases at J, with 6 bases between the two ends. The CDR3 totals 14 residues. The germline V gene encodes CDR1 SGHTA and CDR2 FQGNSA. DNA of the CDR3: TGTGCCAGCAGCTTAGGAGTGGGCAATCAGCCCCAGCATTTT. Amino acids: CASSLGVGNQPQHF.

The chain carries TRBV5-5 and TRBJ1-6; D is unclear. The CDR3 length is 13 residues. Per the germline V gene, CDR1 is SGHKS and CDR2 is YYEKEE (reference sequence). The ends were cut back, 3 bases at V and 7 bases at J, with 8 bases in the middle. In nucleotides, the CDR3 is TGTGCCAGCAGCTCCGTGTCCAATTCACCCCTCCACTTT. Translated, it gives CASSSVSNSPLHF.

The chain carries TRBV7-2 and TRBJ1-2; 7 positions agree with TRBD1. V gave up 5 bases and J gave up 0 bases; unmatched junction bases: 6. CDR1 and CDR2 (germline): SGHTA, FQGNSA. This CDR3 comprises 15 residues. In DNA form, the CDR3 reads TGTGCCAGCAGCCATGGGCAGGGGGCTAACTATGGCTACACCTTC. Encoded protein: CASSHGQGANYGYTF.

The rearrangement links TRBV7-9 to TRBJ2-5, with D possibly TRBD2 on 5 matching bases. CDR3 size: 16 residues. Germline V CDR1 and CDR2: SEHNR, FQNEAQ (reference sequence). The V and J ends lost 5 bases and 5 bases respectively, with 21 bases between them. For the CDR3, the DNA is TGTGCCAGCAGCCCAGCCGTCATAGGGAGAGGGGAGACCCAGTACTTC. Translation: CASSPAVIGRGETQYF.